The sequence of this T cell receptor (beta chain) was determined in a study of blood T cell repertoires in COVID-19. Study details: The origin of the acute and convalescent COVID-19 samples was the United States, Italy and Spain. T cells, B-cell-depleted T cells, or PBMCs provided the cDNA or gDNA that served as material.

Seattle cases were enrolled at active infection and followed longitudinally. The CDR3 sequence is 13 residues long. The V end lost 3 bases, the J end lost 3 bases, and 7 bases lay between the germline ends. Germline V gene data show CDR1 as LNHDA and CDR2 as SQIVND (reference sequence). TCRdb keeps only in-frame clones here, not all; method: immunoSEQ multiplex PCR. Of around 260,000 clones in the sample, about four fifths were seen once. The chain recombines TRBV19 with TRBJ2-3; D is unresolved. Sequencing was done on a sample of peripheral blood. This TCR was recovered from a person in their 70s with COVID-19, enrolled during active disease. The CDR3 is CASSMAATDTQYF. DNA of the CDR3: TGTGCCAGTAGTATGGCCGCTACAGATACGCAGTATTTT. Combining the CDR3 with reference TRBV19 and TRBJ2-3 gives the whole variable domain DGGITQSPKYLFRKEGQNVTLSCEQNLNHDAMYWYRQDPGQGLRLIYYSQIVNDFQKGDIAEGYSVSREKKESFPLTVTSAQKNPTAFYLCASSMAATDTQYFGPGTRLTVL.